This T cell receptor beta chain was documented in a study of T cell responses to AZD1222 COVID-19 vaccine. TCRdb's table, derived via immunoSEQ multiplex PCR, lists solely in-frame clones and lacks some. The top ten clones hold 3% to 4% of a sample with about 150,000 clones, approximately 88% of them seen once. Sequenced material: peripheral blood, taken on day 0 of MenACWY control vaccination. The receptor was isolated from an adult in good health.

CDR3 loop: CASSLADTGELFF. In DNA, the CDR3 is TGTGCCAGCAGCTTAGCGGACACCGGGGAGCTGTTTTTT. V and J are TRBV7-9 and TRBJ2-2; D gene uncertain. Germline V gene data show CDR1 as SEHNR and CDR2 as FQNEAQ (reference sequence). Trimming pared 0 bases from V and 3 bases from J, leaving 2 bases between. The CDR3 loop spans 13 amino acids.